The 22 T cell receptor beta chains reported below all come from one sample, sequenced in a study of blood T cell repertoires in COVID-19. The method was immunoSEQ multiplex PCR; TCRdb's version includes in-frame clones alone and lacks a portion of them. The data show hundreds of thousands of clones, around nine tenths seen once. What was sequenced was peripheral blood. The receptors shown here come from a man in his 70s with acute or convalescent COVID-19.

This clone was seen once. The chain is built from TRBV7-2 and TRBJ2-1; D unresolved. Germline CDR1 reads SGHTA; CDR2 reads FQGNSA. The CDR3 spans 14 residues. Trimming pared 3 bases from V and 4 bases from J, leaving 10 bases between. CDR3 sequence (DNA): TGTGCCAGCAGCTTCCGCGGAGAGTACAATGAGCAGTTCTTC. It codes for CASSFRGEYNEQFF. The full variable domain, rest sourced from reference TRBV7-2 and TRBJ2-1, is GAGVSQSPSNKVTEKGKDVELRCDPISGHTALYWYRQSLGQGLEFLIYFQGNSAPDKSGLPSDRFSAERTGGSVSTLTIQRTQQEDSAVYLCASSFRGEYNEQFFGPGTRLTVL.

The chain has TRBV6-5 and TRBJ1-1; 8 positions match TRBD1. After removal of 5 bases from V and 0 bases from J, the junction contained 2 bases not matched to a gene. The CDR3 spans 14 residues. Looked up from germline, CDR1 is MNHEY and CDR2 is SVGAGI. The CDR3 coding sequence is TGTGCCAGCAGTCAGGACAGGGTGAACACTGAAGCTTTCTTT. Its protein is CASSQDRVNTEAFF.

The chain is built from TRBV27 and TRBJ2-1; no firm D call. Germline V gives CDR1 MNHEY, CDR2 SMNVEV (reference sequence). The length of the CDR3 is 11 residues. The V end lost 5 bases, the J end lost 7 bases, and 6 bases lay between the germline ends. CDR3 in DNA: TGTGCCAGCAGTCTTCGTAATGAGCAGTTCTTC. Protein sequence: CASSLRNEQFF.

The CDR3 is CASSLDYGYTF. The DNA for the CDR3 is TGTGCCAGCAGCCTTGACTATGGCTACACCTTC. The chain recombines TRBV6-5 with TRBJ1-2; the D is unclear. This CDR3 spans 11 amino acids. CDR1 is MNHEY and CDR2 is SVGAGI in the germline V gene. The V gene lost 6 bases and the J gene lost 3 bases, with 5 bases spanning the gap.

This clone was observed a single time. This sequence joins TRBV6-5 and TRBJ1-6, with D unclear. The CDR3 consists of 15 residues. The V gene's germline CDR1 is MNHEY and CDR2 SVGAGI. V lost 2 bases to trimming and J lost 5 bases, with 10 bases between them. The CDR3 region is CASSYTLPNNSPLHF. CDR3 sequence (DNA): TGTGCCAGCAGTTACACCCTGCCTAATAATTCACCCCTCCACTTT.

This rearrangement joins TRBV6-5 to TRBJ2-7, with a weak D call TRBD1 (6 bases). The V gene's germline CDR1 is MNHEY and CDR2 SVGAGI. This CDR3 spans 16 amino acids. V dropped 0 bases and J dropped 4 bases, with 16 bases sitting between them. The chain's CDR3 is CASSYSSGQKAYEQYF. In nucleotides, the CDR3 is TGTGCCAGCAGTTACTCGTCAGGACAGAAAGCTTACGAGCAGTACTTC.

As for this clone: This sample includes further DNA sequences coding for the same CDR3. J is TRBJ2-3 and V is TRBV5-1; 9 bases match TRBD1. Trimming at V came to 4 bases and at J to 3 bases, leaving 3 bases not matched to a gene. CDR1 SGHRS and CDR2 YFSETQ come from the germline V gene. The length of the CDR3 is 14 residues. CDR3 sequence reads: CASSTGQGTDTQYF. CDR3 DNA: TGCGCCAGCAGCACCGGACAGGGGACAGATACGCAGTATTTT.

The gene calls are TRBV2 and TRBJ2-5; the D gene is possibly TRBD1 (6 bases). Trimming left V 4 bases short and J 2 bases short, with 8 bases between. CDR1 and CDR2 from the germline V gene are SNHLY and FYNNEI. This CDR3 is built from 13 residues. The CDR3 DNA reads as TGTGCCAGCAGTGCGGACAGACAAGAGACCCAGTACTTC. As protein: CASSADRQETQYF.

The chain joins TRBV7-2 to TRBJ1-1, with a weak D call TRBD1 (6 bases). This CDR3 spans 16 amino acids. Germline lookup yields CDR1 SGHTA and CDR2 FQGNSA. The ends were cut back, 5 bases at V and 10 bases at J, with 26 bases in the middle. The CDR3 nucleotides read TGTGCCAGCAGCGAATCCCCCACATCGAGGGGGTCCGGAGCTTTCTTT. Its translation: CASSESPTSRGSGAFF.

This rearrangement joins TRBV6-5 to TRBJ1-2; D gene unclear. CDR3 size: 13 residues. V was clipped by 2 bases and J by 2 bases, with 6 bases between them. CDR1 and CDR2 from the germline V gene are MNHEY and SVGAGI. The CDR3 DNA reads TGTGCCAGCAGTTACGGGCAGAACTATGGCTACACCTTC. Amino acid sequence: CASSYGQNYGYTF.

V and J are TRBV19 and TRBJ1-1; 7 bases are shared with TRBD1. Per the germline V gene, CDR1 is LNHDA and CDR2 is SQIVND (reference sequence). This CDR3 has 13 amino acids. After removal of 6 bases from V and 7 bases from J, the junction contained 8 bases not matched to a gene. DNA of the CDR3: TGTGCCAGTAGCCAAATGGGGGACAGTGAAGCTTTCTTT. It specifies CASSQMGDSEAFF. The variable domain in full, with the rest retrieved from reference TRBV19 and TRBJ1-1, is DGGITQSPKYLFRKEGQNVTLSCEQNLNHDAMYWYRQDPGQGLRLIYYSQIVNDFQKGDIAEGYSVSREKKESFPLTVTSAQKNPTAFYLCASSQMGDSEAFFGQGTRLTVV.

For this clone: Its ends do not fully match the called genes, so a read error is possible. The V and J genes are TRBV6-4 and TRBJ1-5; D gene unclear. The CDR3 extends over 10 amino acids. Germline values: CDR1 MRHNA, CDR2 SNTAGT. CDR3 DNA sequence: TGCTCCCCTTACAATCAGCCCCAGCATTTT. Translating it yields CSPYNQPQHF.

This rearrangement joins TRBV7-8 to TRBJ2-5; 7 bases agree with TRBD1. Losses at the gene ends were 5 bases for V and 5 bases for J; bases not matched to a gene: 8. Germline CDR1 and CDR2: SGHVS and FQNEAQ. The CDR3 contains 14 residues. In nucleotides, the CDR3 is TGTGCCAGCAGCCCCCAAGGGGGCGGCGAGACCCAGTACTTC. Translated: CASSPQGGGETQYF.

This clone turned up a few times. The rearrangement uses TRBV9 and TRBJ2-2, with D uncertain. V was clipped by 3 bases and J by 0 bases, with 9 bases between them. The CDR3 is 15 residues long. Germline CDR1 is SGDLS and CDR2 is YYNGEE. The CDR3 DNA reads as TGTGCCAGCAGCGAGACAACAGCGAACACCGGGGAGCTGTTTTTT. Protein sequence: CASSETTANTGELFF.

The CDR3 is CASTQSGVNNYEQYF. The CDR3 region has the DNA TGTGCCAGCACCCAAAGCGGAGTAAATAACTACGAGCAGTACTTC. This chain uses TRBV7-9 with TRBJ2-7, with D perhaps matching TRBD2 (5 bases). The germline V gene has CDR1 SEHNR and CDR2 FQNEAQ (reference sequence). The CDR3 extends over 15 amino acids. Trimming removed 7 bases from V and 3 bases from J, with 19 bases in between. The full variable domain, rest sourced from reference TRBV7-9 and TRBJ2-7, is DTGVSQNPRHKITKRGQNVTFRCDPISEHNRLYWYRQTLGQGPEFLTYFQNEAQLEKSRLLSDRFSAERPKGSFSTLEIQRTEQGDSAMYLCASTQSGVNNYEQYFGPGTRLTVT.

This clone turned up a few times. The J gene is TRBJ1-5, the V gene TRBV18; maybe TRBD1 (6 bases). Germline lookup yields CDR1 KGHSH and CDR2 LQKENI. The CDR3 runs 15 residues. The ends were cut back, 6 bases at V and 6 bases at J, with 18 bases in the middle. DNA for the CDR3: TGTGCCAGCTCCCGAGGGGGGGTAGACGGTCAGCCCCAGCATTTT. Its protein is CASSRGGVDGQPQHF. The entire variable domain, with the rest obtained from reference TRBV18 and TRBJ1-5, is as follows: NAGVMQNPRHLVRRRGQEARLRCSPMKGHSHVYWYRQLPEEGLKFMVYLQKENIIDESGMPKERFSAEFPKEGPSILRIQQVVRGDSAAYFCASSRGGVDGQPQHFGDGTRLSIL.

The CDR3 nucleotides read TGTGCCAGCAGGTCGAGGGGGTCGCTAGCCAAAAACATTCAGTACTTC. It encodes CASRSRGSLAKNIQYF. The rearrangement uses TRBV7-7 and TRBJ2-4, with D possibly TRBD1 on 6 matching bases. Between the trimmed V and J ends, which lost 6 bases and 0 bases, there was a span of 15 bases. CDR1 is SSHAT and CDR2 is FNYEAQ in the germline V gene (reference sequence). This CDR3 has 16 residues. Drawing the rest from reference TRBV7-7 and TRBJ2-4, the complete variable domain is GAGVSQSPRYKVTKRGQDVTLRCDPISSHATLYWYQQALGQGPEFLTYFNYEAQPDKSGLPSDRFSAERPEGSISTLTIQRTEQRDSAMYRCASRSRGSLAKNIQYFGAGTRLSVL.

The genes are TRBV6-5 and TRBJ2-7; 9 bases fit TRBD1. Trimming cost V 6 bases and J 4 bases; bases outside gene matches: 7. The CDR3 has 14 residues. Germline V lookup: CDR1 MNHEY, CDR2 SVGAGI. The CDR3 DNA reads as TGTGCCAGCAGAATCGGGACAGGGCCTTACGAGCAGTACTTC. This gives the protein CASRIGTGPYEQYF.

This rearrangement joins TRBV19 to TRBJ1-5, with D tentatively TRBD1 (5 bases). The V and J ends lost 3 bases and 3 bases respectively, with 12 bases between them. CDR1 is LNHDA, CDR2 SQIVND, per germline (reference sequence). This CDR3 has 15 residues. CDR3 coding DNA: TGTGCCAGTAGTATTTGGCAGGGCCTCAATCAGCCCCAGCATTTT. Protein product: CASSIWQGLNQPQHF.

V usage is TRBV27 and J usage is TRBJ2-5, with a tentative D call TRBD1 (5 bases). Deletions cut 5 bases from V and 1 base from J, with 17 bases between. The CDR3 is 16 amino acids. Germline V CDR1 and CDR2: MNHEY, SMNVEV (reference sequence). This chain's CDR3 is CASSRNPRTIQETQYF. CDR3 DNA sequence: TGTGCCAGCAGTCGGAACCCTCGGACAATCCAAGAGACCCAGTACTTC.

The rearrangement uses TRBV5-5 and TRBJ2-6; D is unresolved. Trimming removed 2 bases at V and 1 base at J, with 10 bases between. This CDR3 is built from 16 residues. Germline values: CDR1 SGHKS, CDR2 YYEKEE (reference sequence). Here the CDR3 DNA reads TGTGCCAGCAGCTTTTTTCGTAATTCTGGGGCCAACGTCCTGACTTTC. Its protein is CASSFFRNSGANVLTF.

The gene calls are TRBV28 and TRBJ2-2, with TRBD2 matching 7 bases. J lost 4 bases, V lost 3 bases, and 5 bases had no gene match. Germline CDR1 reads MDHEN; CDR2 reads SYDVKM. The CDR3 spans 15 residues. The CDR3 DNA is TGTGCCAGCAGTTTGGGGTTAGCGGGCACCGGGGAGCTGTTTTTT. Encoded protein: CASSLGLAGTGELFF. The variable domain in full, completed from reference TRBV28 and TRBJ2-2, reads DVKVTQSSRYLVKRTGEKVFLECVQDMDHENMFWYRQDPGLGLRLIYFSYDVKMKEKGDIPEGYSVSREKKERFSLILESASTNQTSMYLCASSLGLAGTGELFFGEGSRLTVL.